The subject of this entry is one T cell receptor (beta chain). These data are taken from a study of Ad26.COV2.S vaccination and SARS-CoV-2 variants. TCRdb's table, derived via immunoSEQ multiplex PCR, lists solely in-frame clones and lacks some. The table lists 430,000 or so clones, roughly 89% of them singletons. Sample treatment: around 19 received Ad26.COV2.S at low or high dose, single or two shots; 5 received placebo; per-sample allocation not given. Sample collection was performed on day 63 after the first vaccine or placebo injection. The receptor comes from a person between 18 and 59 years old who received the Ad26.COV2.S COVID-19 vaccine or a placebo. The sample was peripheral blood, taken in a trial of Ad26.COV2.S vaccine versus placebo.

CDR3 DNA sequence: TGTGCCTGGAGTGTACGGGGGTCATTCCTGAACACCGGGGAGCTGTTTTTT. Translation gives CAWSVRGSFLNTGELFF. This chain joins TRBV30 and TRBJ2-2, with D perhaps TRBD2 (6 bases). Trimming cost V 0 bases and J 1 base, with 15 bases left between them. In germline, CDR1 is GTSNPN, CDR2 SVGIG (reference sequence). The CDR3 loop spans 17 amino acids.